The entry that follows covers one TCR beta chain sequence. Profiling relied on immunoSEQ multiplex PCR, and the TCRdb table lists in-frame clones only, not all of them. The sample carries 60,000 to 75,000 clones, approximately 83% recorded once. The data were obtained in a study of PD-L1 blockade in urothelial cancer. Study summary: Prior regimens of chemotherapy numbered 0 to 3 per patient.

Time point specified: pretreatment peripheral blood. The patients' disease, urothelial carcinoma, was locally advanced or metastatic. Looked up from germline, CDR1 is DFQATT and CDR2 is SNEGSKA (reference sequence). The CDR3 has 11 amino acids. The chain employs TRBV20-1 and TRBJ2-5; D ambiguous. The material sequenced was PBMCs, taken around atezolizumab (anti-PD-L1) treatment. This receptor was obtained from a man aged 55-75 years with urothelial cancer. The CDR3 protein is CSGGVQETQYF. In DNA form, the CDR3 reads TGCAGCGGCGGTGTCCAAGAGACCCAGTACTTC.